This T cell receptor (beta chain) was identified in a study of cytomegalovirus exposure and HLA in healthy donors. The study, taken as a whole, reports: The authors confirmed in vitro that three CMV-associated chains were specific for CMV antigens. Common viral pathogens (according to a later analysis) appeared linked to several of the most significant clusters. Rarity characterized most TCR sequences, yet some public TCRs appeared in many donors.

PCR used 60 Vbeta primers and 13 Jbeta primers. Some clones are missing from TCRdb's copy, which holds only in-frame ones; the method was immunoSEQ multiplex PCR. The sample comprises 240,000 or so clones, around 80% of which are singletons, and approximately 5.3% rests with the top ten. About this clone: Its antigen is currently unknown.

V lost 11 bases to trimming and J lost 5 bases, with 18 bases between them. The CDR3 runs 13 residues. Germline CDR1 and CDR2: MNHEY and SMNVEV (reference sequence). What was sequenced was PBMCs. The sequence was collected from a woman aged 40-49 years in good health and CMV-seropositive. The J gene is TRBJ1-1, the V gene TRBV27; D is perhaps TRBD1 (5 bases). The CDR3 sequence: CASRAIGVTEAFF. The CDR3 bases are TGTGCCTCTCGAGCTATAGGGGTTACTGAAGCTTTCTTT.